These 7 T cell receptor beta chains were sequenced from one sample in a study of T-cell reconstitution after alpha-beta-depleted transplantation in children listed by TCRdb under 2016. Libraries were made using PCR. This sample was sequenced with an Illumina HiSeq 2500. Molecular barcoding was employed in the preparation of TCR libraries, with unique molecular identifiers being used to normalize TCRbeta repertoire quantification. The public reads were run again by TCRdb, first through fastp at Q25 and then through MiXCR, and only productive beta chains were kept. Rows are combined by CDR3 protein, so each entry shows the most common genes and DNA. The sample table records more than 200,000 distinct CDR3 sequences; approximately 24% of these occur just once. The top ten constitute about 5% of the sample. The treatment or condition label of this sample denotes: allogeneic hematopoietic cell transplantation with graft depleted of TCRalphabeta T cells and CD19 B cells.

Sequences were derived from PBMCs, mostly from graft donor cells, sampled 360 days after TCRalphabeta/CD19-depleted stem cell transplant. Source of these receptors: a female patient aged 2-9 years who had a stem cell transplant for congenital amegakaryocytic thrombocytopenia, so the T cells may come from the graft donor.

The rearrangement joins TRBV5-1 to TRBJ1-2; D perhaps matches TRBD1 (5 bases). CDR3 length: 13 amino acids. Trimming cost V 0 bases and J 5 bases, with 8 bases left between them. In germline, CDR1 is SGHRS, CDR2 YFSETQ. The CDR3 loop reads CASSLEAGYGYTF. Here the CDR3 DNA reads TGCGCCAGCAGCTTGGAGGCAGGGTATGGCTACACCTTC.

This clonotype was recorded a few times. The chain uses TRBV27 and TRBJ2-2, with a tentative D call TRBD2 (6 bases). V lost 0 bases and J 4 bases, leaving 9 bases between the germline ends. The CDR3 consists of 15 residues. Germline-derived CDR1 and CDR2 are MNHEY and SMNVEV (reference sequence). CDR3 sequence: CASSLSYGGTGELFF. The CDR3 DNA reads as TGTGCCAGCAGTTTATCGTACGGGGGCACCGGGGAGCTGTTTTTT.

This clonotype was counted between two and nine times. The chain couples TRBV12-3 or TRBV12-4 to TRBJ2-1; 12 bases match TRBD2. Losses at the gene ends were 3 bases for V and 7 bases for J; bases not matched to a gene: 4. The CDR3 consists of 15 residues. CDR3 nucleotide sequence: TGTGCCAGCAGTTTTTCTAGCGGGGGGGCGAATGAGCAGTTCTTC. It codes for CASSFSSGGANEQFF.

This clonotype occurred a few times. The J gene is TRBJ1-4, the V gene TRBV7-2, with a tentative D call TRBD1 (6 bases). The V gene lost 3 bases and the J gene lost 4 bases, with 9 bases spanning the gap. The CDR3 consists of 14 residues. The germline gives CDR1 SGHTA, CDR2 FQGNSA. CDR3: CASSLDSFNEKLFF. The CDR3 nucleotides read TGTGCCAGCAGCTTGGACAGCTTTAATGAAAAACTGTTTTTT.

The rearrangement uses TRBV5-1 and TRBJ2-7, with D perhaps being TRBD1 or TRBD2 (5 bases each). Trimming removed 4 bases from V and 3 bases from J, with 14 bases in between. CDR3 length: 14 amino acids. CDR1 SGHRS and CDR2 YFSETQ come from the germline V gene. The CDR3 loop is CASSTRDGNYEQYF. The CDR3 DNA is TGCGCCAGCAGCACCAGGGACGGAAACTACGAGCAGTACTTC.

Here the CDR3 DNA reads TGTGCCTGGACCTACAGGGGGCTTTTCGAGCAGTACTTC. This translates into CAWTYRGLFEQYF. The chain couples TRBV30 to TRBJ2-7; 9 nucleotides agree with TRBD1. This CDR3 region has 13 residues. Germline CDR1 and CDR2: GTSNPN and SVGIG (reference sequence). V trimming: 4 bases; J trimming: 6 bases; junction bases outside the gene matches: 7.

The sample holds a few counts of this clonotype. This chain's CDR3 is CASGGSPSEKLFF. CDR3 nucleotide sequence: TGCGCCAGCGGGGGGAGCCCCTCCGAAAAACTGTTTTTT. This sequence joins TRBV4-1 and TRBJ1-4; tentatively, D is TRBD1 (5 bases). Looked up from germline, CDR1 is MGHRA and CDR2 is YSYEKL. The CDR3 is 13 residues long. V lost 8 bases to trimming and J lost 8 bases, with 15 bases between them.